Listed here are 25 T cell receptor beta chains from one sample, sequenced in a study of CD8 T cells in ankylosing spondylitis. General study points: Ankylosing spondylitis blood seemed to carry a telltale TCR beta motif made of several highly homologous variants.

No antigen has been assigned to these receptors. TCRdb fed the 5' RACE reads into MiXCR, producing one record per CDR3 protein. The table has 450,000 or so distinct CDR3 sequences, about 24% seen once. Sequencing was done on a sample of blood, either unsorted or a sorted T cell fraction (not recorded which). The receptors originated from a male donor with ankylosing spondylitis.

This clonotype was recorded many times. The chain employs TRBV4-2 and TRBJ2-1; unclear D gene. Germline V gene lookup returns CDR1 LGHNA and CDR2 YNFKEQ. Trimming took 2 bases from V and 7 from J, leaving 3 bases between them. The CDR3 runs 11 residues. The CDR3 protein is CASSQLNEQFF. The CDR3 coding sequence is TGTGCCAGCAGCCAACTAAATGAGCAGTTCTTC.

In nucleotides, the CDR3 is TGTGCCAGCAGCTTAGCCTGGACTTACACAGATACGCAGTATTTT. It is translated as CASSLAWTYTDTQYF. The gene calls are TRBV11-3 and TRBJ2-3; D is perhaps TRBD2 (5 bases). V lost 1 base, J lost 2 bases, and 10 bases lay in between. CDR1 is SGHNT and CDR2 is YENEEA in the germline V gene. The CDR3 extends over 15 amino acids.

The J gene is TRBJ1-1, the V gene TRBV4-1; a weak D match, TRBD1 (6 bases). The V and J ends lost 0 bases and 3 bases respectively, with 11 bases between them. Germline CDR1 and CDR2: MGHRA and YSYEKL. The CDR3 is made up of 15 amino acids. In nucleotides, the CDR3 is TGCGCCAGCAGCCAAGACCCCGGACAGTACACTGAAGCTTTCTTT. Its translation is CASSQDPGQYTEAFF.

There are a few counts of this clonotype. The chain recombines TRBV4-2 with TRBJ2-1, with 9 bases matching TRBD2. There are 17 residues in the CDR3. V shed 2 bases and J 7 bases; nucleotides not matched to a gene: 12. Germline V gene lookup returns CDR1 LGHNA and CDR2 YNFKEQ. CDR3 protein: CASSQNLAGSIPNEQFF. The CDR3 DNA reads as TGTGCCAGCAGCCAAAATCTAGCGGGGAGCATTCCTAATGAGCAGTTCTTC.

The CDR3 protein is CASSFGVGNTGELFF. CDR3 nucleotide sequence: TGTGCCAGCAGCTTTGGCGTCGGAAACACCGGGGAGCTGTTTTTT. The chain combines TRBV7-9 with TRBJ2-2; the D is unclear. Germline CDR1 SEHNR, CDR2 FQNEAQ (reference sequence). This CDR3 is 15 amino acids long. The V end lost 3 bases, the J end lost 2 bases, and 10 bases lay between the germline ends. Looking up the rest from reference TRBV7-9 and TRBJ2-2 gives the full variable domain: DTGVSQNPRHKITKRGQNVTFRCDPISEHNRLYWYRQTLGQGPEFLTYFQNEAQLEKSRLLSDRFSAERPKGSFSTLEIQRTEQGDSAMYLCASSFGVGNTGELFFGEGSRLTVL.

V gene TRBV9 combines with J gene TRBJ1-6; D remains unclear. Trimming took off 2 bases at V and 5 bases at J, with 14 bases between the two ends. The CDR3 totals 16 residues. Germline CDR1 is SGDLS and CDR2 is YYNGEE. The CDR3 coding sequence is TGTGCCAGCAGCGTTTCGAGGCCAGAGAATAATTCACCCCTCCACTTT. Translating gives CASSVSRPENNSPLHF.

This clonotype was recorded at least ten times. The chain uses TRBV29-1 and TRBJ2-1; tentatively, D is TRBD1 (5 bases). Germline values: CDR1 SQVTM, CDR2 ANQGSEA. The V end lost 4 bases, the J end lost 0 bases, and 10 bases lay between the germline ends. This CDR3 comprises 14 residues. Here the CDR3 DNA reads TGCAGCGTTGCGCTACAGGTCTCCTACAATGAGCAGTTCTTC. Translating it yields CSVALQVSYNEQFF.

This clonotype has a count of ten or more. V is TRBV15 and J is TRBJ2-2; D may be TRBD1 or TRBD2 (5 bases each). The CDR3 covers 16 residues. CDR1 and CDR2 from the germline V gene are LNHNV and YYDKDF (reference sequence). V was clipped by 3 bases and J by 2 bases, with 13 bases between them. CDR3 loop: CATSRKTGTNTGELFF. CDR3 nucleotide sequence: TGTGCCACCAGCAGGAAAACCGGGACCAACACCGGGGAGCTGTTTTTT.

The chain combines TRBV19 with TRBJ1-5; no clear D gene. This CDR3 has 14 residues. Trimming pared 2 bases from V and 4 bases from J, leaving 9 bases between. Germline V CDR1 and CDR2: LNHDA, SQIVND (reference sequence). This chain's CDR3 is CASSIPSKNQPQHF. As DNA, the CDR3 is TGTGCCAGTAGTATACCCAGCAAGAATCAGCCCCAGCATTTT.

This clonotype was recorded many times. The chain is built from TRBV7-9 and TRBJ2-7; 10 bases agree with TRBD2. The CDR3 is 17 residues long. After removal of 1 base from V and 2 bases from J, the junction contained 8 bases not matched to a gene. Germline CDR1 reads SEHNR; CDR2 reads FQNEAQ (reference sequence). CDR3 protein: CASSLVAGGLFPYEQYF. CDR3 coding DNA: TGTGCCAGCAGCTTAGTAGCGGGAGGCTTATTCCCCTACGAGCAGTACTTC.

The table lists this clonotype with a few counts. The CDR3 sequence is CASSQPPGGSPGNEQFF. The CDR3 nucleotides read TGTGCCAGCAGCCAACCCCCGGGGGGGTCACCTGGGAATGAGCAGTTCTTC. The genes are TRBV4-2 and TRBJ2-1; 8 bases are a match to TRBD2. The V gene end was trimmed by 2 bases and the J gene end by 7 bases; junction bases not matched to a gene: 13. Germline CDR1 and CDR2: LGHNA and YNFKEQ. The CDR3 runs 17 residues.

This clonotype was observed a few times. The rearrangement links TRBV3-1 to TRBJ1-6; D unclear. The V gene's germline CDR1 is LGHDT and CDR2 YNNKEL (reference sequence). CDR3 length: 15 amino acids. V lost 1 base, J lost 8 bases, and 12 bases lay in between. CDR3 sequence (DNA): TGTGCCAGCAGCCAAGGACCGAAAGTTCATTCACCCCTCCACTTT. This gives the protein CASSQGPKVHSPLHF.

The CDR3 spells CSARWDGKNTEAFF. CDR3 DNA sequence: TGCAGTGCTAGATGGGACGGCAAGAACACTGAAGCTTTCTTT. J is TRBJ1-1 and V is TRBV20-1, with D maybe TRBD1 (5 bases). CDR1 DFQATT and CDR2 SNEGSKA come from the germline V gene (reference sequence). This CDR3 has 14 amino acids. The germline V and J ends were trimmed by 2 bases and 1 base, with 11 bases remaining between them.

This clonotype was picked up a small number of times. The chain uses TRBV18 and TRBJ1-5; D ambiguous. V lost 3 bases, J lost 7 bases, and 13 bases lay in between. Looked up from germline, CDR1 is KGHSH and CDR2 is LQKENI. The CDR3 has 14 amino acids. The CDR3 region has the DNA TGTGCCAGCTCACCGGACCGGGCCAAGCAGCCCCAGCATTTT. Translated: CASSPDRAKQPQHF.

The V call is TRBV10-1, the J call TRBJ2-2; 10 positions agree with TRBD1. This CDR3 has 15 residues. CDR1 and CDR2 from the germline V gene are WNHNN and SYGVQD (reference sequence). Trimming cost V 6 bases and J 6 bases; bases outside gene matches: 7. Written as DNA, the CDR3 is TGCGCCAGCAGCCCGGGACAGGGGTGGCCCGGGGAGCTGTTTTTT. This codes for CASSPGQGWPGELFF.

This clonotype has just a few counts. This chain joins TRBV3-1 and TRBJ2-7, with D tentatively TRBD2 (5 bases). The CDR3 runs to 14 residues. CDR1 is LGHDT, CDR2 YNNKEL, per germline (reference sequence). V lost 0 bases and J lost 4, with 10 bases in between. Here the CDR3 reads CASSQDLAVYEQYV. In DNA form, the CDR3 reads TGTGCCAGCAGCCAAGATCTAGCAGTATACGAGCAGTACGTC.

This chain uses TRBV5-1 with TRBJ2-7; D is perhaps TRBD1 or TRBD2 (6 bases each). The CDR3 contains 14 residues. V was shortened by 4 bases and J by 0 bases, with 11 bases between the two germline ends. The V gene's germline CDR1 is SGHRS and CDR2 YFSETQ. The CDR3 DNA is TGCGCCAGCAGCAGGGGGGATCACTCCTACGAGCAGTACTTC. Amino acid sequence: CASSRGDHSYEQYF.

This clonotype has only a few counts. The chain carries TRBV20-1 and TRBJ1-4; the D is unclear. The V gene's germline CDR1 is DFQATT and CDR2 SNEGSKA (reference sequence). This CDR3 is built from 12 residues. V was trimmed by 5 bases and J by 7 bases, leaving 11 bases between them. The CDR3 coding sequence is TGCAGTGCTGGGAAACCCTTTGAAAAACTGTTTTTT. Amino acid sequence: CSAGKPFEKLFF.

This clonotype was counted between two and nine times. The CDR3 DNA follows: TGTGCCAGCAGCCAAGATCGACAGGGGGGAGAGACCCAGTACTTC. Encoded protein: CASSQDRQGGETQYF. The chain carries TRBV4-2 and TRBJ2-5, with 9 bases fitting TRBD1. The CDR3 loop spans 15 amino acids. Germline V lookup: CDR1 LGHNA, CDR2 YNFKEQ. Trimming took 0 bases from V and 4 from J; bases not matched to a gene: 3.

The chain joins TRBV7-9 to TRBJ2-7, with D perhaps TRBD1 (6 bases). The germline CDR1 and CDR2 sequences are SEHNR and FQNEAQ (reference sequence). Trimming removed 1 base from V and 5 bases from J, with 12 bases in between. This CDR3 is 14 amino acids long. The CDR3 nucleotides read TGTGCCAGCAGCTTAGACGGGACAACGCACGAGCAGTACTTC. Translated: CASSLDGTTHEQYF.

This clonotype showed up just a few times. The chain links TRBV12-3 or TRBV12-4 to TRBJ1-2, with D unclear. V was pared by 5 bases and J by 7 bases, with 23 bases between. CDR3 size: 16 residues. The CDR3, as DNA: TGTGCCAGCAGTCCCCAGGACCGGAGGGTAGTCGGTGGCTACACCTTC. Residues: CASSPQDRRVVGGYTF.

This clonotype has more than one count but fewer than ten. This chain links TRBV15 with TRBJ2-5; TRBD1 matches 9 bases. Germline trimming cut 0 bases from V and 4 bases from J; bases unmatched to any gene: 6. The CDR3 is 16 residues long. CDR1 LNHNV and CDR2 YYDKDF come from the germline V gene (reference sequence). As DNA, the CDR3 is TGTGCCACCAGCAGAGATATGGGACAGGGAGGAGAGACCCAGTACTTC. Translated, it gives CATSRDMGQGGETQYF. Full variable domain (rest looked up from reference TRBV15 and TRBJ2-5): DAMVIQNPRYQVTQFGKPVTLSCSQTLNHNVMYWYQQKSSQAPKLLFHYYDKDFNNEADTPDNFQSRRPNTSFCFLDIRSPGLGDTAMYLCATSRDMGQGGETQYFGPGTRLLVL.

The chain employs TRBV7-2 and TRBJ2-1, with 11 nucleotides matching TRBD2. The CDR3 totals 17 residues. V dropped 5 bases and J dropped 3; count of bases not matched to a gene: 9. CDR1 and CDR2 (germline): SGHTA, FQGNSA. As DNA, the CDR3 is TGTGCCAGCAGCGGAACCTTAGCGGGAGGGGACTACAATGAGCAGTTCTTC. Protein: CASSGTLAGGDYNEQFF. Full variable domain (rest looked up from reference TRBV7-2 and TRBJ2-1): GAGVSQSPSNKVTEKGKDVELRCDPISGHTALYWYRQSLGQGLEFLIYFQGNSAPDKSGLPSDRFSAERTGGSVSTLTIQRTQQEDSAVYLCASSGTLAGGDYNEQFFGPGTRLTVL.

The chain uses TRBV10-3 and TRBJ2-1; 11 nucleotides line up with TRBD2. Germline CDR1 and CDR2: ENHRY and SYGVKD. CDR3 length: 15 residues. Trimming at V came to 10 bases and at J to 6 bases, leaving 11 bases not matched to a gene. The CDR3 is CATQPHSGRANEQFF. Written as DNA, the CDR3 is TGTGCCACCCAACCCCATAGCGGGAGGGCCAATGAGCAGTTCTTC.

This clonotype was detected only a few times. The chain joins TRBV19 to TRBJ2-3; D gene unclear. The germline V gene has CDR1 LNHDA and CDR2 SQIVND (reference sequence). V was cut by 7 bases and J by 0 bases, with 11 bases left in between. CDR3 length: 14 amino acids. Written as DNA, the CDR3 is TGTGCCAGTACCCCGGTGATGAGCACAGATACGCAGTATTTT. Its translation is CASTPVMSTDTQYF.